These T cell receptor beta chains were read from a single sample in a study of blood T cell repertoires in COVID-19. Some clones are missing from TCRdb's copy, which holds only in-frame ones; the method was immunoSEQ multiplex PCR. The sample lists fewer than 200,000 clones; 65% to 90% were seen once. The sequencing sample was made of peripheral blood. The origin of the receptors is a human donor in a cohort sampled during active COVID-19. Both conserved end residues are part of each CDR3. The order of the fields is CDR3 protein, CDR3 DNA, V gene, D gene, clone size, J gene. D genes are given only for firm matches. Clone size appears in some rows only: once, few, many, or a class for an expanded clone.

CDR3 protein: CASSPPGQGNQPQHF
CDR3 DNA: TGTGCCAGCAGCCCCCCGGGACAGGGGAATCAGCCCCAGCATTTT
V gene: TRBV3-1/TRBV3-2
D gene: TRBD1
clone size: NA
J gene: TRBJ1-5

CDR3 protein: CASSYNVGIGNTIYF
CDR3 DNA: TGTGCCAGCAGTTACAACGTCGGGATCGGAAACACCATATATTTT
V gene: TRBV6-2/TRBV6-3
D gene: NA
clone size: NA
J gene: TRBJ1-3

CDR3 protein: CASSFTTGQGYTF
CDR3 DNA: TGTGCCAGCAGCTTTACCACGGGACAGGGCTACACCTTC
V gene: TRBV7-3
D gene: TRBD1
clone size: NA
J gene: TRBJ1-2

CDR3 protein: CASRGQGNTEAFF
CDR3 DNA: TGCGCCAGCAGGGGACAGGGGAACACTGAAGCTTTCTTT
V gene: TRBV10-1
D gene: TRBD1
clone size: NA
J gene: TRBJ1-1

CDR3 protein: CASSQDLDTHYGYTF
CDR3 DNA: TGCGCCAGCAGCCAAGATTTAGACACGCACTATGGCTACACCTTC
V gene: TRBV4-1
D gene: NA
clone size: NA
J gene: TRBJ1-2

CDR3 protein: CASSVDRPNTEAFF
CDR3 DNA: TGTGCCAGCAGCGTAGACAGGCCGAACACTGAAGCTTTCTTT
V gene: TRBV2
D gene: NA
clone size: NA
J gene: TRBJ1-1

CDR3 protein: CASSYVGGETQYF
CDR3 DNA: TGTGCCAGCAGTTACGTAGGGGGAGAGACCCAGTACTTC
V gene: TRBV6-5
D gene: NA
clone size: NA
J gene: TRBJ2-5

CDR3 protein: CSAGTGSYEQYF
CDR3 DNA: TGCAGCGCCGGGACAGGGTCATACGAGCAGTACTTC
V gene: TRBV29-1
D gene: TRBD1
clone size: NA
J gene: TRBJ2-7

CDR3 protein: CASSVRAGNGANVLTF
CDR3 DNA: TGTGCCAGCAGCGTAAGGGCAGGGAATGGGGCCAACGTCCTGACTTTC
V gene: TRBV9
D gene: NA
clone size: once
J gene: TRBJ2-6

CDR3 protein: CSASDRGLPTDTQYF
CDR3 DNA: TGCAGTGCTAGTGATAGGGGGCTACCCACAGATACGCAGTATTTT
V gene: TRBV20-1
D gene: TRBD1
clone size: NA
J gene: TRBJ2-3

CDR3 protein: CASSPPRRDEQFF
CDR3 DNA: TGTGCCAGCAGCCCCCCCAGGCGGGATGAGCAGTTCTTC
V gene: TRBV7-8
D gene: NA
clone size: few
J gene: TRBJ2-1